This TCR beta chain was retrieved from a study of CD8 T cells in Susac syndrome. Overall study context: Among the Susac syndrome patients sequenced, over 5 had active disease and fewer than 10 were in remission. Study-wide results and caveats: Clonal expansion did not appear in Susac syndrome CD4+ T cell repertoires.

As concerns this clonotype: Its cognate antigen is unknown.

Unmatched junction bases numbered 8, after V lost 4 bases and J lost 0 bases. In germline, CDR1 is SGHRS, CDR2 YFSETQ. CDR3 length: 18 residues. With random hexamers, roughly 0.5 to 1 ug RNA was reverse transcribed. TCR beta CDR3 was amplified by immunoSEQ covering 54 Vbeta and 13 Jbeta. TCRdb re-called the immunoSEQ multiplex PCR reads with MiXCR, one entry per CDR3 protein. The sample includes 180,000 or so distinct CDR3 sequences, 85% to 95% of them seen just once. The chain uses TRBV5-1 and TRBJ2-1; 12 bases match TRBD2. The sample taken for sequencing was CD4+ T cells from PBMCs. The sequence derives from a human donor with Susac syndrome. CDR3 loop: CASSLLAGGPSSYNEQFF. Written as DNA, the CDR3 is TGCGCCAGCAGCCTACTAGCGGGGGGACCTAGCTCCTACAATGAGCAGTTCTTC.